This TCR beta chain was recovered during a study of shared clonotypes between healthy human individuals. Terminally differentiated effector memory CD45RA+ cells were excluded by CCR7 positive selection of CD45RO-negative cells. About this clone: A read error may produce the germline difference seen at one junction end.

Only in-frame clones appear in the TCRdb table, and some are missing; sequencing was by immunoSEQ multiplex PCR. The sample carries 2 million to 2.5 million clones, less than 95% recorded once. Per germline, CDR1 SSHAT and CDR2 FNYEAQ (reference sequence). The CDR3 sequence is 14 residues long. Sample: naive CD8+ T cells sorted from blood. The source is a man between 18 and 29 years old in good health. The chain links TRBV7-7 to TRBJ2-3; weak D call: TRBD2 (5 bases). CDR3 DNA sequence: TGTGCTAGCAGCTCCACGGAGGAGTTGGATACGCAGTATTTT. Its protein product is CASSSTEELDTQYF.